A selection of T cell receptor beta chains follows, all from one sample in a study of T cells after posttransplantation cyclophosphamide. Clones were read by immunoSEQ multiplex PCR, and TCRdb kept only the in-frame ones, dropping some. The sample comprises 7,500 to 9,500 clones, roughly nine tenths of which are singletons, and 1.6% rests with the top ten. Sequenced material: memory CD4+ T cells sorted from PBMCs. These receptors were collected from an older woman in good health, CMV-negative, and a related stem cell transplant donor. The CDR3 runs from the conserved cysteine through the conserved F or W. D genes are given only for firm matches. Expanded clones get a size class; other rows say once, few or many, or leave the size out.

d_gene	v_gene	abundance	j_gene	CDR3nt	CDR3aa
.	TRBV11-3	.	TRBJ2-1	TGTGCCAGCAGCTTAACGGGGGGCCTAAATGAGCAGTTCTTC	CASSLTGGLNEQFF
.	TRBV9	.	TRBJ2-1	TGTGCCAGCAGCGTAGCTCCGCAGGGGAGCTCCTACAATGAGCAGTTCTTC	CASSVAPQGSSYNEQFF
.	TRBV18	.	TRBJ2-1	TGTGCCAGCTCAACTTTACCGATTGGGAGAAGGAACAATGAGCAGTTCTTC	CASSTLPIGRRNNEQFF
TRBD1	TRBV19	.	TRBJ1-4	TGTGCCAGTAGTTACAGGGACAGGGGCCTCGCAACTAATGAAAAACTGTTTTTT	CASSYRDRGLATNEKLFF
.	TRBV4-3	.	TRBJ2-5	TGCGCCAGCAGCCAAGAGGTCCTGGGGGGGGCGGAAGAGACCCAGTACTTC	CASSQEVLGGAEETQYF
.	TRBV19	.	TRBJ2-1	TGTGCCAGTAGTACTGGGACTCTCTACAATGAGCAGTTCTTC	CASSTGTLYNEQFF
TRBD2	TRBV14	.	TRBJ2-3	TGTGCCAGCAGCCATGCGGGAGGGCCAGATACGCAGTATTTT	CASSHAGGPDTQYF
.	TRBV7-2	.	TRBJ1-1	TGTGCCAGCAGCCAAGATATACAGCCGAACACTGAAGCTTTCTTT	CASSQDIQPNTEAFF
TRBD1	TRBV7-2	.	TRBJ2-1	TGTGCCAGCAGCTTAGCGCTGGCACAGGGGGCCTACAATGGGCAGTTCTTC	CASSLALAQGAYNGQFF
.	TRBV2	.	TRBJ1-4	TGTGCCAGCAAACCAGTTGCAACTAATGAAAAACTGTTTTTT	CASKPVATNEKLFF
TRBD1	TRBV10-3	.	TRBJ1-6	TGTGCCATCAGGCCGGGACAGAACAATTCACCCCTCCACTTT	CAIRPGQNNSPLHF
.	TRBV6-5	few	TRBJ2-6	TGTGCCAGCAGTACCAGGGGGGCTGGGGCCAACGTCCTGACTTTC	CASSTRGAGANVLTF
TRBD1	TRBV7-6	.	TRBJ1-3	TGTGCCAGCAGCCCCCAGACAGGGAGTGGAAACACCATATATTTT	CASSPQTGSGNTIYF
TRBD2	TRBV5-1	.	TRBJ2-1	TGCGCCAGCAGCACTCTCGGGACTAGCGGGATAAGTATCAATGAGCAGTTCTTC	CASSTLGTSGISINEQFF
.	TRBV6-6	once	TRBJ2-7	TGTGCCAGCAGTTACCGGGTTTCCGTCTACGAGCAGTACTTC	CASSYRVSVYEQYF
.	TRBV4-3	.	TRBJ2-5	TGCGCCAGCAGCCAAGGGGGGGTAGGCCAAGAGACCCAGTACTTC	CASSQGGVGQETQYF
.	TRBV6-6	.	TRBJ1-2	TGTGCCAGCAGTTACGCCCCGACAGAGTCCTATGGCTACACCTTC	CASSYAPTESYGYTF
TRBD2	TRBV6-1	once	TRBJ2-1	TGTGCCAGCAGTGAAGAGGGACTAGGGAAAGGTTGGCAGTTCTTC	CASSEEGLGKGWQFF
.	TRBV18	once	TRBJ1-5	TGTGCCAGCTCACCACGTCCAGGTAATAGCAATCAGCCCCAGCATTTT	CASSPRPGNSNQPQHF
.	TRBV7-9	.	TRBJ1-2	TGTGCCAGCAGCTTAGTGGCTAGTAAGAACTATGGCTACACCTTC	CASSLVASKNYGYTF
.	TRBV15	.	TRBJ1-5	TGTGCCACCAGCAGAGCAGGGAGGAATCAGCCCCAGCATTTT	CATSRAGRNQPQHF
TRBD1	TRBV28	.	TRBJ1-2	TGTGCCAGCAGTTTAAGAGGGGGCGCAGGTGGCTACACCTTC	CASSLRGGAGGYTF
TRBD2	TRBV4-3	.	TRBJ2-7	TGCGCCAGCAGCCAAGACCGAGCGGGACCGGGGGAGCAGTACTTC	CASSQDRAGPGEQYF
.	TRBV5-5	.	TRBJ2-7	TGTGCCAGCAGCTTGGCTCCCTACGAGCAGTACTTC	CASSLAPYEQYF
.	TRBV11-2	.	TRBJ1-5	TGTGCCAGCAGCGCACAGGGATATAGCAATCAGCCCCAGCATTTT	CASSAQGYSNQPQHF
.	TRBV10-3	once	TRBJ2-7	TGTGCCATCACTGGGACACACTCCTACGAGCAGTACTTC	CAITGTHSYEQYF
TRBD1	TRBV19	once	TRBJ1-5	TGTGCCAGTACCGGGACAGGGTACAATCAGCCCCAGCATTTT	CASTGTGYNQPQHF
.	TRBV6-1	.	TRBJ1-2	TGTGCCAGCAAAGGGGATAACTATGGCTACACCTTC	CASKGDNYGYTF
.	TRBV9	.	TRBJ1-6	TGTGCCAGCAGCGTCTTCGACCGGAGCTCCTATAATTCCCCCCTCCACTTT	CASSVFDRSSYNSPLHF
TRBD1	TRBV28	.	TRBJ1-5	TGTGCCAGCAGTTTAGGGGGACAGATCAATCAGCCCCAGCATTTT	CASSLGGQINQPQHF
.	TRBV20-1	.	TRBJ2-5	TGCAGTGCCCAGTACCAAGAGACCCAGTACTTC	CSAQYQETQYF
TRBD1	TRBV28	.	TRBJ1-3	TGTGCCAGCGGAACGGGGACAGGGGACCCCTCTGGAAACACCATATATTTT	CASGTGTGDPSGNTIYF
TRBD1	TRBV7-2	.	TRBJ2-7	TGTGCCAGCAGCAAAGAAGGGACAGGACCGTACGAGCAGTACTTC	CASSKEGTGPYEQYF
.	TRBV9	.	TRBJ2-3	TGTGCCAGCAGCGGGAGTGGTTCGATCGCAGATACGCAGTATTTT	CASSGSGSIADTQYF
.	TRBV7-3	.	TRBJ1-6	TGTGCCAGCAGCCAACGGAGAAATTCACCCCTCCACTTT	CASSQRRNSPLHF
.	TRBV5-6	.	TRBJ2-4	TGTGCCAGCAGCTTGGTTACGCAGGGGGCCAAAAACATTCAGTACTTC	CASSLVTQGAKNIQYF
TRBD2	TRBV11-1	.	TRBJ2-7	TGTGCCAGCAGCTTGCGGGGGGGAGAGCAGTACTTC	CASSLRGGEQYF
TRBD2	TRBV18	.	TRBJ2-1	TGTGCCAGCTCACCAACTAGCGGGAGTTTCAATGAGCAGTTCTTC	CASSPTSGSFNEQFF
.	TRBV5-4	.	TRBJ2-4	TGTGCCAGCAGCTTGGGGGGAGACGAAGCCAAAAACATTCAGTACTTC	CASSLGGDEAKNIQYF
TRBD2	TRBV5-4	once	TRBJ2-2	TGTGCCAGCAGCATAGAGCTAGCGGGCCCCAACACCGGGGAGCTGTTTTTT	CASSIELAGPNTGELFF
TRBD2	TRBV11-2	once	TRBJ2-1	TGTGCCAGCAGCCGACCGGGACTAGCTATCAATGAGCAGTTCTTC	CASSRPGLAINEQFF
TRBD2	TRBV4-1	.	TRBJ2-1	TGCGCCAGCAGCCGACAACTAGCGGGGGGGCACAATGAGCAGTTCTTC	CASSRQLAGGHNEQFF
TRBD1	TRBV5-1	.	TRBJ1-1	TGCGCCAGCAGCTGGGGGGGGACAGGGGGCACTGAAGCTTTCTTT	CASSWGGTGGTEAFF
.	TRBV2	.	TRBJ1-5	TGTGCCAGCAGCTACAGGGAGGGGCAGCCCCAGCATTTT	CASSYREGQPQHF
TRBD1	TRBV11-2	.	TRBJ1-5	TGTGCCAGCAGCTTAGATCAGGGGGGAAGGCAGCCCCAGCATTTT	CASSLDQGGRQPQHF
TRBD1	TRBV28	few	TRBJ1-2	TGTGCCAGCTCGGGACAGGGGGCGTTTGGCTACACCTTC	CASSGQGAFGYTF
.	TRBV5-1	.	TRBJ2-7	TGCGCCAGCAGCTCTGCCAGCTACGAGCAGTACTTC	CASSSASYEQYF
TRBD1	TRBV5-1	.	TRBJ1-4	TGCGCCAGCAGCCCCACGTTCGGGACAGGGGATGAAAAACTGTTTTTT	CASSPTFGTGDEKLFF
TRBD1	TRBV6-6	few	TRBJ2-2	TGTGCCAGCATCCAACCCACAGGGGCCGGCACCGGGGAGCTGTTTTTT	CASIQPTGAGTGELFF
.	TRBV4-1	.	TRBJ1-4	TGCGCCAGCAGCCAATTGGCTAGGTCAACTAATGAAAAACTGTTTTTT	CASSQLARSTNEKLFF
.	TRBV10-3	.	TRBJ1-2	TGTGCCATCAGACAGGGTCTTAGCTATGGCTACACCTTC	CAIRQGLSYGYTF
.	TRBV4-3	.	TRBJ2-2	TGCGCCAGCAGCCAAGATCTAGGGGGGGGACCCACCGGGGAGCTGTTTTTT	CASSQDLGGGPTGELFF
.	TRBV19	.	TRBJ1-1	TGTGCCAGTAGATCAGGGGAATCTGTGAACACTGAAGCTTTTTTT	CASRSGESVNTEAFF